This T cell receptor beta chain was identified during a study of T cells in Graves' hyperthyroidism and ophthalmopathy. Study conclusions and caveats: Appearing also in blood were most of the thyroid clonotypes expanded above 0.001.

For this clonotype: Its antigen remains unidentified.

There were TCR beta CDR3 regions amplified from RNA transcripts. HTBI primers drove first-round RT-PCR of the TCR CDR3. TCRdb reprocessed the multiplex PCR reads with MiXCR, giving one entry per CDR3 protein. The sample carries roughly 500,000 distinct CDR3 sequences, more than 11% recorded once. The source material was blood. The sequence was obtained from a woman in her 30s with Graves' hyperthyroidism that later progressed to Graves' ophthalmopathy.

The CDR3 protein is CASSTGQNQPQHF. The CDR3 coding sequence is TGTGCCAGCAGCACCGGACAGAATCAGCCCCAGCATTTT. The genes are TRBV2 and TRBJ1-5; a possible D gene is TRBD1 (6 bases). The germline V gene has CDR1 SNHLY and CDR2 FYNNEI. There are 13 residues in the CDR3. V lost 6 bases and J 4 bases, leaving 10 bases between the germline ends.